What follows are 2 T cell receptor beta chains derived from one specimen sequenced in a study of T cell repertoires in cytomegalovirus infection (dated by TCRdb to about 2019). Reading the label with the study, this specimen's treatment or condition is: in vitro stimulation with specific CMV peptide epitopes to enrich CMV-specific T cells. Their recognized antigens are unknown. Sequencing used an Illumina HiSeq 1500. TCRdb reanalyzed the raw reads on its own, using fastp at Q25 for trimming and MiXCR for clone calling, and kept in-frame beta chains. Duplicate CDR3 protein sequences are folded into a single record with the most common DNA and genes. In this sample the table shows fewer than 900,000 distinct CDR3 sequences, roughly 29% of which occur a single time. About an eighth of the sample rests with the top ten. The sequencing here drew on cultured CD8+ T cells from PBMCs, taken from culture after CMV antigen stimulation. The receptors derive from a human donor in good health (CMV status not recorded). Some clones in this sample may be carry-over from other donors' samples.

This clonotype has more than one count but fewer than ten. J is TRBJ2-1 and V is TRBV5-5; maybe TRBD2 (5 bases). Germline assignment: CDR1 SGHKS and CDR2 YYEKEE (reference sequence). V lost 4 bases, J lost 0 bases, and 20 bases lay in between. The CDR3 length is 18 residues. As DNA, the CDR3 is TGTGCCAGCAGCACAACGGGATCCCGAATAAGCTCCTACAATGAGCAGTTCTTC. Translated, it gives CASSTTGSRISSYNEQFF.

This chain uses TRBV7-9 with TRBJ2-2; TRBD1 or TRBD2 may be the D gene (5 bases each). Trimming removed 5 bases at V and 2 bases at J, with 15 bases between. CDR1 SEHNR and CDR2 FQNEAQ come from the germline V gene (reference sequence). The CDR3 length is 16 residues. CDR3 sequence: CASSPAEGLNTGELFF. The CDR3 nucleotides are TGTGCCAGCAGCCCAGCAGAGGGGCTTAACACCGGGGAGCTGTTTTTT.